Each of the 26 T cell receptor beta chains below was sequenced from the same sample in a study of T cells in Graves' hyperthyroidism and ophthalmopathy. Authors of the study amplified TCR beta CDR3 regions from RNA transcripts. A first-round RT-PCR of the TCR CDR3 used the HTBI primer set. TCRdb re-analysed the multiplex PCR reads in MiXCR, keeping a single row per CDR3 protein. The sample lists about 96,000 distinct CDR3 sequences, about 51% occurring once. The sample taken for sequencing was blood. These receptors were obtained from a middle-aged woman with Graves' hyperthyroidism.

For this clonotype: A much larger clone differs from this one at a single base, so this may be a read error. The CDR3 DNA reads TGTGCCAACAGGACAGCTGGGATGAACACTGAAGCTTTCTTT. It yields the protein CANRTAGMNTEAFF. This chain uses TRBV6-1 with TRBJ1-1, with D tentatively TRBD1 (6 bases). Trimming removed 10 bases from V and 0 bases from J, with 15 bases in between. This CDR3 is built from 14 residues. Per germline, CDR1 MNHNS and CDR2 SASEGT.

This clonotype is labeled medium-sized. This chain joins TRBV29-1 and TRBJ2-7; a weak D match, TRBD1 (6 bases). There are 12 residues in the CDR3. The germline gives CDR1 SQVTM, CDR2 ANQGSEA. The ends were cut back, 7 bases at V and 6 bases at J, with 16 bases in the middle. In DNA form, the CDR3 reads TGCAGCGCCGCTGAGGGGACACGCGAGCAGTACTTC. This translates into CSAAEGTREQYF.

This clonotype occurred many times. The chain carries TRBV5-6 and TRBJ2-7, with TRBD1 matching over 7 bases. The CDR3 consists of 15 residues. Germline CDR1 SGHDT, CDR2 YYEEEE. The ends lost 3 bases at V and 3 bases at J; junction bases unmatched: 9. The CDR3 here is CASSSLDRNYYEQYF. The CDR3, as DNA: TGTGCCAGCAGCTCGTTGGACAGGAACTACTACGAGCAGTACTTC.

This clonotype was seen ten or more times. This chain links TRBV7-9 with TRBJ1-2; D not certain. The CDR3 spans 13 residues. V was shortened by 5 bases and J by 4 bases, with 11 bases between the two germline ends. Germline CDR1 reads SEHNR; CDR2 reads FQNEAQ (reference sequence). CDR3 residues: CASSISEAYGYTF. CDR3 DNA: TGTGCCAGCAGCATCAGTGAGGCCTATGGCTACACCTTC.

As regards this clonotype: A much larger clone lies a single base off, so this may be a read error. The chain has TRBV7-9 and TRBJ1-4, with unresolved D. Looked up from germline, CDR1 is SEHNR and CDR2 is FQNEAQ (reference sequence). The CDR3 sequence is 15 residues long. In DNA, the CDR3 is TGTGCCAGCAGCTTTGGGGATGCAACTAATGAAGAACTGTTTTTT. Amino acids: CASSFGDATNEELFF.

Comment on this clonotype: One junction end does not reproduce the germline sequence, and a read error may be involved. The chain combines TRBV5-1 with TRBJ2-5, with 10 bases lining up with TRBD2. This CDR3 has 12 amino acids. From germline, CDR1 is SGHRS and CDR2 YFSETQ. The CDR3 is CASGTSVETQYF. CDR3 DNA: TGTGCCAGCGGGACTAGCGTGGAGACCCAGTACTTC.

Only a few counts were recorded for this clonotype. The rearrangement joins TRBV7-3 to TRBJ2-1, with D hard to call. The CDR3 contains 13 residues. CDR1 is SGHTA, CDR2 FQGTGA, per germline. V lost 4 bases to trimming and J lost 7 bases, with 11 bases between them. The DNA of the CDR3 is TGTGCCAGCAGCTCGACCGCTAGGAATGAGCAGTTCTTC. The encoded protein is CASSSTARNEQFF.

V gene TRBV7-2 combines with J gene TRBJ2-2, with TRBD2 matching 10 bases. Germline-derived CDR1 and CDR2 are SGHTA and FQGNSA. The V and J ends lost 6 bases and 5 bases, in that order; junction bases with no gene match: 6. This CDR3 spans 15 amino acids. CDR3 sequence (DNA): TGTGCCAGCAGTCCCACTAGCGGGAATACCGGGGAGCTGTTTTTT. Its translation: CASSPTSGNTGELFF.

The chain employs TRBV6-6 and TRBJ1-4; no clear D. Germline CDR1 reads MNHNY; CDR2 reads SVGAGI (reference sequence). Trimming took 8 bases from V and 6 from J, leaving 19 bases between them. CDR3 size: 15 residues. The CDR3 DNA follows: TGTGCCAGCTTGTTCGGCACCCGAGCGGATGAAAAACTGTTTTTT. Protein sequence: CASLFGTRADEKLFF.

Details on this clonotype: A read error is likely, as this CDR3 ends without the conserved phenylalanine or tryptophan. The chain uses TRBV29-1 and TRBJ1-2; D unclear. The V end lost 0 bases, the J end lost 4 bases, and 15 bases lay between the germline ends. Per germline, CDR1 SQVTM and CDR2 ANQGSEA. The CDR3 covers 15 residues. CDR3 sequence (DNA): TGCAGCGTTGAAGATTCAGCGATTAACCTCTATGGCTACACCTCC. It yields the protein CSVEDSAINLYGYTS.

This clonotype was seen repeatedly, ten times or more. The rearrangement uses TRBV11-2 and TRBJ2-5, with TRBD2 matching over 8 bases. Trimming at V came to 4 bases and at J to 4 bases, leaving 2 bases not matched to a gene. Germline values: CDR1 SGHAT, CDR2 FQNNGV. This CDR3 comprises 13 residues. The CDR3 DNA follows: TGTGCCAGCAGCTCGGGGGGGGCAGAGACCCAGTACTTC. Its translation is CASSSGGAETQYF.

The table lists this clonotype with a count of one. The genes are TRBV29-1 and TRBJ1-2; TRBD1 is a possible D gene (5 bases). The CDR3 sequence is 13 residues long. Germline V CDR1 and CDR2: SQVTM, ANQGSEA. Trimming removed 3 bases at V and 8 bases at J, with 16 bases between. The CDR3 nucleotides read TGCAGCGTTGAGGCGGGGCGGCACGGAGGCTACACCTTC. Its translation is CSVEAGRHGGYTF.

This clonotype was counted between two and nine times. The CDR3 reads CASSGGQGRGTDTQYF. CDR3 sequence (DNA): TGTGCCAGCAGCGGGGGACAGGGTCGTGGCACAGATACGCAGTATTTT. V gene TRBV9 combines with J gene TRBJ2-3; TRBD1 aligns across 9 bases. The CDR3 has 16 residues. With V trimmed by 3 bases and J by 1 base, 6 bases remained unmatched. Germline CDR1 reads SGDLS; CDR2 reads YYNGEE.

At least ten counts were recorded for this clonotype. The chain joins TRBV10-3 to TRBJ2-2, with TRBD2 matching 10 bases. Germline V gene data show CDR1 as ENHRY and CDR2 as SYGVKD. There are 15 residues in the CDR3. The trim removed 3 bases at V and 4 bases at J, leaving 2 bases unmatched. The CDR3 region is CAISDVAGGTGELFF. Written as DNA, the CDR3 is TGTGCCATCAGTGACGTAGCGGGAGGCACCGGGGAGCTGTTTTTT.

The rearrangement joins TRBV29-1 to TRBJ2-5, with TRBD1 matching 7 bases. V gave up 8 bases and J gave up 5 bases; unmatched junction bases: 11. This CDR3 spans 13 amino acids. CDR1 and CDR2 (germline): SQVTM, ANQGSEA. In nucleotides, the CDR3 is TGCAGCTCCAAAGAGCAGGGGGACGAGACCCAGTACTTC. Residues: CSSKEQGDETQYF.

The V call is TRBV9, the J call TRBJ1-1; no definite D call. V lost 3 bases and J lost 11, with 11 bases in between. The CDR3 is 11 amino acids. Germline CDR1 reads SGDLS; CDR2 reads YYNGEE. The chain's CDR3 is CASSASGRAFF. Here the CDR3 DNA reads TGTGCCAGCAGCGCTAGCGGGAGGGCTTTCTTT.

This clonotype was detected many times. The J gene is TRBJ2-7, the V gene TRBV7-2; D is uncertain. Trimming shortened V by 3 bases and J by 3 bases, and 6 bases separated the two germline ends. This CDR3 is 12 amino acids long. Germline V lookup: CDR1 SGHTA, CDR2 FQGNSA. This chain's CDR3 is CASSFLHYEQYF. In nucleotides, the CDR3 is TGTGCCAGCAGCTTCCTCCACTACGAGCAGTACTTC.

This sequence joins TRBV12-3 or TRBV12-4 and TRBJ1-4; D unclear. V dropped 5 bases and J dropped 10 bases, with 11 bases sitting between them. The CDR3 covers 12 residues. The CDR3 sequence is CASSDGEGKLFF. CDR3 coding DNA: TGTGCCAGCAGTGACGGCGAGGGAAAACTGTTTTTT.

This clonotype came up many times. The rearrangement joins TRBV14 to TRBJ1-5; D is ambiguous. Deletions cut 0 bases from V and 3 bases from J, with 3 bases between. CDR1 and CDR2 from the germline V gene are SGHDN and FVKESK. This CDR3 has 13 residues. In nucleotides, the CDR3 is TGTGCCAGCAGCCAAGACCCCAATCAGCCCCAGCATTTT. Translating gives CASSQDPNQPQHF.

This clonotype was found many times. The chain couples TRBV5-8 to TRBJ2-7, with 9 bases matching TRBD1. The V gene's germline CDR1 is SGHTS and CDR2 YDEGEE. Unmatched junction bases numbered 10, after V lost 0 bases and J lost 3 bases. This CDR3 has 17 residues. CDR3 sequence: CASSLGAGTGHNYEQYF. In DNA form, the CDR3 reads TGTGCCAGCAGCTTGGGGGCCGGGACAGGGCACAACTACGAGCAGTACTTC. The variable domain in full, with the rest retrieved from reference TRBV5-8 and TRBJ2-7, is EAGVTQSPTHLIKTRGQQATLRCSPISGHTSVYWYQQALGLGLQFLLWYDEGEERNRGNFPPRFSGRQFPNYSSELNVNALELEDSALYLCASSLGAGTGHNYEQYFGPGTRLTVT.

This clonotype was counted at least ten times. The V gene is TRBV6-6, the J gene TRBJ2-7, with D possibly matching TRBD1 (5 bases). Trimming shortened V by 5 bases and J by 0 bases, and 11 bases separated the two germline ends. The length of the CDR3 is 14 residues. CDR1 and CDR2 (germline): MNHNY, SVGAGI (reference sequence). The CDR3 region has the DNA TGTGCCAGCAGTCCAACCGACAGCTCCTACGAGCAGTACTTC. This translates into CASSPTDSSYEQYF.

This clonotype was detected many times. The chain is built from TRBV25-1 and TRBJ2-3; D gene uncertain. V was pared by 2 bases and J by 6 bases, with 9 bases between. The length of the CDR3 is 13 residues. The V gene's germline CDR1 is MGHDK and CDR2 SYGVNS. CDR3 protein: CASSELTRDTQYF. In DNA form, the CDR3 reads TGTGCCAGCAGTGAACTTACGAGGGATACGCAGTATTTT.

In this sample, this clonotype turned up a few times. This sequence joins TRBV12-3 or TRBV12-4 and TRBJ2-5, with 7 bases lining up with TRBD2. The CDR3 runs 14 residues. Unmatched junction bases numbered 11, after V lost 8 bases and J lost 5 bases. The CDR3 sequence is CASGHAGVRETQYF. CDR3 DNA: TGTGCCAGCGGGCACGCGGGAGTCAGGGAGACCCAGTACTTC.

This clonotype occurred many times. The J gene is TRBJ2-5, the V gene TRBV20-1; possibly TRBD2 for D (5 bases). The germline V and J ends were trimmed by 4 bases and 5 bases, with 14 bases remaining between them. CDR1 is DFQATT, CDR2 SNEGSKA, per germline (reference sequence). The CDR3 extends over 13 amino acids. DNA of the CDR3: TGCAGTGCTATGGGAGTTCTCCGGGAGACCCAGTACTTC. This gives the protein CSAMGVLRETQYF.

The chain links TRBV29-1 to TRBJ2-7, with 12 bases fitting TRBD2. The CDR3 runs to 14 residues. CDR1 is SQVTM and CDR2 is ANQGSEA in the germline V gene. V shed 5 bases and J 1 base; nucleotides not matched to a gene: 3. CDR3 bases: TGCAGCGTTACGGGACTAGCGGGTTCCTACGAGCAGTACTTC. Translated, it gives CSVTGLAGSYEQYF.

The sample holds one count of this clonotype. V and J are TRBV7-9 and TRBJ2-3; TRBD1 aligns across 10 bases. CDR3 length: 15 amino acids. After removal of 5 bases from V and 4 bases from J, the junction contained 6 bases not matched to a gene. Germline lookup yields CDR1 SEHNR and CDR2 FQNEAQ (reference sequence). The CDR3 here is CASSATGGYSDTQYF. CDR3 bases: TGTGCCAGCAGCGCGACAGGGGGCTACTCAGATACGCAGTATTTT.